In its sample, the clone carrying this TCR beta chain was seen a few times. Its antigen is currently unknown. The sample belongs to a study of cytomegalovirus exposure and HLA in healthy donors. Findings and caveats of the study: A few V segments could not be told apart, such as TRBV6-2 and TRBV6-3, and were left out. On later analysis, the bulk of CMV-associated TCR beta chains appeared to be HLA-restricted. Earlier analysis looked at TCR beta V segments, and most were productive about 90% or about 30% of the time.

Use of 60 Vbeta and 13 Jbeta primers characterized the PCR. Some clones are missing from TCRdb's copy, which holds only in-frame ones; the method was immunoSEQ multiplex PCR. The data show tens of thousands of clones, with over 65% seen just once and about 4% held by the top ten. Sampled while nominally healthy, donors likely had unrecorded immune exposures. Between the trimmed V and J ends, which lost 4 bases and 1 base, there was a span of 11 bases. The CDR3 consists of 14 residues. Germline V gene lookup returns CDR1 SGHRS and CDR2 YFSETQ. The chain combines TRBV5-1 with TRBJ1-1, with D unclear. The receptor comes from a man in his fifties in good health and CMV-seronegative. Sequenced: PBMCs. The CDR3 DNA reads TGCGCCAGCAGCAAGGAACAGCCGAACACTGAAGCTTTCTTT. This codes for CASSKEQPNTEAFF.